This paragraph covers one T cell receptor (beta chain) sequence. Its antigen remains unknown. This entry comes from a study of shared clonotypes between healthy human individuals. Study summary: Three CD4 naive, three CD4 memory, two CD8 naive and one CD8 memory plate were used per donor.

The CDR3 is made up of 14 amino acids. The trim removed 3 bases at V and 4 bases at J, leaving 6 bases unmatched. The V gene's germline CDR1 is SGHRS and CDR2 YFSETQ. The data were produced by immunoSEQ multiplex PCR, yet TCRdb's version contains in-frame clones alone and is incomplete. This sample has roughly 2,500,000 clones, with approximately 93% found just once. Study conclusions and caveats: Relative to clonotypes present in all four donors, those not shared had lower generation probabilities. On the whole, naive subsets had larger estimated richness than memory subsets had.

This rearrangement joins TRBV5-1 to TRBJ1-1; TRBD1 agrees at 7 bases. The source material was naive CD4+ T cells from PBMCs. Subset given: CD45RA+ positively selected. The sequence came from a man in his late teens or twenties in good health. Some clones in this sample may be carry-over from other donors' samples. This CDR3 is CASSSTTGITEAFF. In DNA, the CDR3 is TGCGCCAGCAGCTCGACGACAGGGATCACTGAAGCTTTCTTT.